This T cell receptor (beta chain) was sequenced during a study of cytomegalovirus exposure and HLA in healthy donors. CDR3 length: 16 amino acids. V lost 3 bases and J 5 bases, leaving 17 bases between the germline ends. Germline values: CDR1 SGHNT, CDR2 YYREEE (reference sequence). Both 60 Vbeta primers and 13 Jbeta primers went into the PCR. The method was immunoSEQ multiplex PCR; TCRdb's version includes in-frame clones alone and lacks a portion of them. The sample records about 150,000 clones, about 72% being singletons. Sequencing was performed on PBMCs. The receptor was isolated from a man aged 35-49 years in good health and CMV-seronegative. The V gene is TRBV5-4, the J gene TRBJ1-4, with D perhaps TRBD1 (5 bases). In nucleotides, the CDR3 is TGTGCCAGCAGCTCCCAAATAGACAGCCTAAATGAAAAACTGTTTTTT. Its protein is CASSSQIDSLNEKLFF.